This passage covers 23 T cell receptor beta chains from one sample sequenced in a study of T cells in pancreatic ductal adenocarcinoma. No neoadjuvant therapy was given to the selected pancreatic ductal adenocarcinoma patients before their surgery. The assay was immunoSEQ multiplex PCR, and TCRdb's table has in-frame clones only and misses some. The table includes more than 4,000 clones, approximately 72% detected once. The sample comprised pancreatic tumor tissue. These receptors originate from a human donor with pancreatic ductal adenocarcinoma.

This clone was seen a few times. The DNA for the CDR3 is TGTGCCAGCAGCTTGAAACCGGGACTGGACGGGGAGCTGTTTTTT. Its translation is CASSLKPGLDGELFF. The chain employs TRBV7-9 and TRBJ2-2, with TRBD2 as a possible D gene (6 bases). CDR1 and CDR2 (germline): SEHNR, FQNEAQ (reference sequence). The CDR3 is made up of 15 amino acids. The ends were cut back, 3 bases at V and 7 bases at J, with 15 bases in the middle.

This clone was seen a handful of times. CDR3 sequence (DNA): TGCGCCAGCAGCTTCGCTAGCGGGAACAATGAGCAGTTCTTC. Its protein is CASSFASGNNEQFF. V gene TRBV5-1 combines with J gene TRBJ2-1, with TRBD2 identical over 9 bases. The germline CDR1 and CDR2 sequences are SGHRS and YFSETQ. The CDR3 extends over 14 amino acids. V shed 2 bases, J shed 5 bases, and the junction held 2 bases outside the gene matches. Looking up the rest from reference TRBV5-1 and TRBJ2-1 gives the full variable domain: KAGVTQTPRYLIKTRGQQVTLSCSPISGHRSVSWYQQTPGQGLQFLFEYFSETQRNKGNFPGRFSGRQFSNSRSEMNVSTLELGDSALYLCASSFASGNNEQFFGPGTRLTVL.

This clone has more than one count but fewer than ten. The chain has TRBV27 and TRBJ2-7; D tentatively fits TRBD1 or TRBD2 (6 bases each). Trimming shortened V by 1 base and J by 6 bases, and 19 bases separated the two germline ends. The CDR3 runs to 16 residues. Germline CDR1 is MNHEY and CDR2 is SMNVEV (reference sequence). CDR3: CASSLFTPGRGGEQYF. CDR3 DNA sequence: TGTGCCAGCAGTTTATTCACCCCCGGCAGGGGAGGCGAGCAGTACTTC.

The rearrangement links TRBV6-1 to TRBJ2-3; 12 nucleotides agree with TRBD2. The V segment lost 2 bases and the J segment 2 bases; nucleotides outside the gene matches: 5. The germline V gene encodes CDR1 MNHNS and CDR2 SASEGT. CDR3 size: 17 residues. This CDR3 is CASSESRLAGATDTQYF. CDR3 sequence (DNA): TGTGCCAGCAGTGAAAGTCGACTAGCGGGGGCCACAGATACGCAGTATTTT.

With regard to this clone: This specimen includes other DNA sequences encoding the same CDR3. The V and J genes are TRBV19 and TRBJ2-3, with D hard to call. CDR3 size: 13 residues. Germline V gene data show CDR1 as LNHDA and CDR2 as SQIVND (reference sequence). Deletions cut 2 bases from V and 1 base from J, with 4 bases between. CDR3 region: CASSIWGTDTQYF. The CDR3 bases are TGTGCCAGTAGTATATGGGGCACAGATACGCAGTATTTT.

The chain employs TRBV7-9 and TRBJ2-7; tentative D call: TRBD1 (5 bases). The germline CDR1 and CDR2 sequences are SEHNR and FQNEAQ (reference sequence). This CDR3 region has 13 residues. Trimming took off 3 bases at V and 3 bases at J, with 9 bases between the two ends. CDR3 DNA: TGTGCCAGCAGCTTCGACAGCCACTACGAGCAGTACTTC. The encoded protein is CASSFDSHYEQYF.

The V call is TRBV6-5, the J call TRBJ2-5; a possible D gene is TRBD1 (6 bases). Trimming took off 6 bases at V and 5 bases at J, with 13 bases between the two ends. The CDR3 contains 13 residues. Germline CDR1 reads MNHEY; CDR2 reads SVGAGI. Written as DNA, the CDR3 is TGTGCCAGCAGCGCACCTACAGGGGAGACCCAGTACTTC. Encoded protein: CASSAPTGETQYF.

The chain joins TRBV11-2 to TRBJ2-5, with 9 positions matching TRBD2. The CDR3 consists of 15 residues. Germline V CDR1 and CDR2: SGHAT, FQNNGV. With V trimmed by 3 bases and J by 1 base, 3 bases remained unmatched. The CDR3 is CASSFSGGPQETQYF. The CDR3 DNA reads as TGTGCCAGCAGCTTTAGCGGGGGACCCCAAGAGACCCAGTACTTC.

The chain recombines TRBV10-3 with TRBJ2-7; 9 bases fit TRBD2. This CDR3 has 14 residues. CDR1 and CDR2 (germline): ENHRY, SYGVKD. Trimming took 6 bases from V and 5 from J; bases not matched to a gene: 8. As DNA, the CDR3 is TGTGCCATCAGGCCGGGACTAGCAGTCCACGAGCAGTACTTC. This sequence encodes CAIRPGLAVHEQYF.

V is TRBV7-9 and J is TRBJ2-7, with 7 bases that match TRBD2. Germline CDR1 SEHNR, CDR2 FQNEAQ (reference sequence). This CDR3 comprises 14 residues. After removal of 3 bases from V and 2 bases from J, the junction contained 4 bases not matched to a gene. In DNA, the CDR3 is TGTGCCAGCAGCTTGGGAGGGTTGACCTACGAGCAGTACTTC. It is translated as CASSLGGLTYEQYF.

The chain joins TRBV9 to TRBJ2-6; TRBD1 agrees at 8 bases. Germline CDR1 is SGDLS and CDR2 is YYNGEE. Trimming took 4 bases from V and 8 from J; bases not matched to a gene: 8. This CDR3 spans 15 amino acids. The CDR3 spells CASSSGQGTTNVLTF. CDR3 coding DNA: TGTGCCAGCAGCTCCGGACAGGGAACGACCAACGTCCTGACTTTC.

This chain connects TRBV11-3 to TRBJ1-2; a weak D match, TRBD1 (6 bases). The CDR3 covers 13 residues. V was shortened by 5 bases and J by 8 bases, with 15 bases between the two germline ends. CDR1 SGHNT and CDR2 YENEEA come from the germline V gene. In nucleotides, the CDR3 is TGTGCCAGCAGCCGGGGGGGGGCGAAGGGCTACACCTTC. Its translation is CASSRGGAKGYTF.

The chain is built from TRBV10-3 and TRBJ1-6; 10 bases fit TRBD1. This CDR3 is built from 15 residues. Trimming removed 0 bases from V and 7 bases from J; junction bases left unmatched: 0. From germline, CDR1 is ENHRY and CDR2 SYGVKD. The CDR3 protein is CAISESDRGNSPLHF. CDR3 nucleotides: TGTGCCATCAGTGAGTCGGACAGGGGGAATTCACCCCTCCACTTT.

This clone was seen a few times. V gene TRBV19 combines with J gene TRBJ2-1, with 7 bases fitting TRBD2. With 4 bases clipped from V and 10 bases from J, the junction kept 13 bases outside the gene matches. The CDR3 sequence is 15 residues long. CDR1 and CDR2 (germline): LNHDA, SQIVND (reference sequence). Written as DNA, the CDR3 is TGTGCCAGTAGTACGGGGCCAGGGAGGGGAACCGAGCAGTTCTTC. The encoded protein is CASSTGPGRGTEQFF. Drawing the rest from reference TRBV19 and TRBJ2-1, the complete variable domain is DGGITQSPKYLFRKEGQNVTLSCEQNLNHDAMYWYRQDPGQGLRLIYYSQIVNDFQKGDIAEGYSVSREKKESFPLTVTSAQKNPTAFYLCASSTGPGRGTEQFFGPGTRLTVL.

This clone has only one observation. The CDR3, as DNA: TGTGCCAGCGGCCCTGGACTAGCTTACGAGCAGTACTTC. This encodes CASGPGLAYEQYF. V gene TRBV27 combines with J gene TRBJ2-7; TRBD2 matches 8 bases. This CDR3 region has 13 residues. V lost 8 bases, J lost 4 bases, and 7 bases stayed unmatched. Per the germline V gene, CDR1 is MNHEY and CDR2 is SMNVEV (reference sequence).

This clone was observed a handful of times. The chain carries TRBV5-8 and TRBJ1-3, with 8 bases matching TRBD1. Germline V lookup: CDR1 SGHTS, CDR2 YDEGEE. This CDR3 is built from 15 residues. The trim removed 6 bases at V and 3 bases at J, leaving 8 bases unmatched. CDR3 protein: CASTPWTGFGNTIYF. CDR3 in DNA: TGTGCCAGCACCCCCTGGACAGGGTTTGGAAACACCATATATTTT.

The chain couples TRBV5-1 to TRBJ2-7; D tentatively reads TRBD1 or TRBD2 (5 bases each). There are 14 residues in the CDR3. The V end lost 4 bases, the J end lost 5 bases, and 16 bases lay between the germline ends. The germline CDR1 and CDR2 sequences are SGHRS and YFSETQ. CDR3 protein: CASSPGPPRNEQYF. The CDR3 DNA follows: TGCGCCAGCAGCCCGGGACCGCCTAGGAACGAGCAGTACTTC. The full variable domain, with the rest looked up from reference TRBV5-1 and TRBJ2-7, is KAGVTQTPRYLIKTRGQQVTLSCSPISGHRSVSWYQQTPGQGLQFLFEYFSETQRNKGNFPGRFSGRQFSNSRSEMNVSTLELGDSALYLCASSPGPPRNEQYFGPGTRLTVT.

V is TRBV7-3 and J is TRBJ1-3; unclear D gene. The germline CDR1 and CDR2 sequences are SGHTA and FQGTGA. V was trimmed by 5 bases and J by 0 bases, leaving 11 bases between them. The CDR3 is made up of 15 amino acids. For the CDR3, the DNA is TGTGCCAGCAGCCTATGGGTGGCCTCTGGAAACACCATATATTTT. Its protein is CASSLWVASGNTIYF.

This clone was observed a handful of times. V gene TRBV29-1 combines with J gene TRBJ2-7; D unclear. Germline lookup yields CDR1 SQVTM and CDR2 ANQGSEA. CDR3 size: 12 residues. With 3 bases removed from V and 6 bases from J, the gap between germline ends came to 12 bases. CDR3 DNA sequence: TGCAGCGTTGATGGCGCGCGCGGCGAGCAGTACTTC. Residues: CSVDGARGEQYF.

Only a few counts were recorded for this clone. The chain recombines TRBV18 with TRBJ2-7, with TRBD2 matching over 11 bases. The length of the CDR3 is 15 residues. V was clipped by 2 bases and J by 4 bases; unmatched bases: 4. CDR1 KGHSH and CDR2 LQKENI come from the germline V gene. The DNA of the CDR3 is TGTGCCAGCTCACCAGATGGGACTAGCGGATACGAGCAGTACTTC. This codes for CASSPDGTSGYEQYF.

Remarks on this clone: At one end the junction does not follow the germline gene, possibly because of a read error. This chain links TRBV19 with TRBJ1-2, with a weak D call TRBD1 (5 bases). The CDR3 spans 11 residues. CDR1 is LNHDA and CDR2 is SQIVND in the germline V gene (reference sequence). In DNA form, the CDR3 reads TGTGCCAGTAGTCCCCGGGAGGGGCTTGCCTTC. Translating it yields CASSPREGLAF.

The genes are TRBV4-3 and TRBJ2-7, with a weak D call TRBD2 (5 bases). The CDR3 has 13 amino acids. V was pared by 0 bases and J by 6 bases, with 9 bases between. Germline V gene data show CDR1 as LGHNA and CDR2 as YSLEER. This CDR3 reads CASSQEVAGEQYF. The CDR3, as DNA: TGCGCCAGCAGCCAAGAAGTCGCGGGCGAGCAGTACTTC.

The chain carries TRBV11-2 and TRBJ1-1, with D unclear. CDR1 and CDR2 from the germline V gene are SGHAT and FQNNGV. The CDR3 loop spans 13 amino acids. Trimming cost V 3 bases and J 5 bases, with 10 bases left between them. CDR3 nucleotide sequence: TGTGCCAGCAGCTTTGAGGAAGCGACTGAAGCTTTCTTT. As protein: CASSFEEATEAFF.